This TCR beta chain stems from a study of T cells in Graves' hyperthyroidism and ophthalmopathy. Clinicians diagnosed patients from clinical symptoms, serum thyroxine and TRAb, thyroid ultrasound and orbital computed tomography. The source of the PBMCs was around 9 ml of fresh peripheral blood. The CDR3 spans 17 residues. V trimming: 1 base; J trimming: 7 bases; junction bases outside the gene matches: 4. Germline values: CDR1 MNHEY, CDR2 SVGEGT. About this clonotype itself: The antigen remains undetermined.

Study conclusions and caveats: Ophthalmopathy and stable hyperthyroidism were separated by a 13 V-J model. Appearing also in blood were most of the thyroid clonotypes expanded above 0.001.

Amplification targeted TCR beta CDR3 regions from RNA transcripts. HTBI primers were the set used in a first-round RT-PCR of the TCR CDR3. TCRdb ran MiXCR on the multiplex PCR reads and lists one entry per CDR3 protein. The table has around 420,000 distinct CDR3 sequences, about a sixth seen once; the top ten hold 7.5% to 9%. The clonotype comes from a woman under 30 with Graves' hyperthyroidism. The material sequenced was blood. The V and J genes are TRBV6-2 or TRBV6-3 and TRBJ2-1; TRBD2 matches at 16 bases. This chain's CDR3 is CASSYLGLAGGGNEQFF. For the CDR3, the DNA is TGTGCCAGCAGTTACTTGGGACTAGCGGGAGGGGGGAATGAGCAGTTCTTC.